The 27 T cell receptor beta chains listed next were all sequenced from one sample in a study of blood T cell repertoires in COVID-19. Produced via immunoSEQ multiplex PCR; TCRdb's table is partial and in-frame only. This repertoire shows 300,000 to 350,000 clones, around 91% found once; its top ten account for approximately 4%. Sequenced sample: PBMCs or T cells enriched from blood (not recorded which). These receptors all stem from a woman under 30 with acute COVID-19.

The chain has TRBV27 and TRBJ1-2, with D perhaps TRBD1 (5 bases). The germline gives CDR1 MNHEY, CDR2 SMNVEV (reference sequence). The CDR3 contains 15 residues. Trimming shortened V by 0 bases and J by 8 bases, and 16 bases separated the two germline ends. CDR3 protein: CASSLSDTTGYGYTF. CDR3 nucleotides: TGTGCCAGCAGTTTATCGGATACTACAGGTTACGGCTACACCTTC.

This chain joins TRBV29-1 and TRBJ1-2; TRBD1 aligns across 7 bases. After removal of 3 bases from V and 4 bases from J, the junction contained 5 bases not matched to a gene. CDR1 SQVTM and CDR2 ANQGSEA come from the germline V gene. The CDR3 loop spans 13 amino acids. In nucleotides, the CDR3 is TGCAGCGTTGAGTTGGGGACAGCCTATGGCTACACCTTC. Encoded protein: CSVELGTAYGYTF.

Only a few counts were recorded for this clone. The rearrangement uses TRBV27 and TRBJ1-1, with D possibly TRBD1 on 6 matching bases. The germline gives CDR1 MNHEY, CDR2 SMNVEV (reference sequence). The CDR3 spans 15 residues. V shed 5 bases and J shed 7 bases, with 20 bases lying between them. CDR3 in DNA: TGTGCCAGCAGTCGAACACCGACAGGAATTGGTGAAGCTTTCTTT. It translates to CASSRTPTGIGEAFF.

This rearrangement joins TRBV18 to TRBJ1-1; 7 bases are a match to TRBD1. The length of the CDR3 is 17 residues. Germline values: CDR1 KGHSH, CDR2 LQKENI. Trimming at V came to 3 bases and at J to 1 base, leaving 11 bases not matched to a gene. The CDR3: CASSPSVTGPKNTEAFF. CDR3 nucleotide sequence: TGTGCCAGCTCACCGTCAGTGACAGGGCCTAAGAACACTGAAGCTTTCTTT.

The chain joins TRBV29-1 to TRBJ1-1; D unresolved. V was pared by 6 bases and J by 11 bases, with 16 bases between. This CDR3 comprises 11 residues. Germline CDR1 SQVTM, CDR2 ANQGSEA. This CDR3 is CSVSIRGDAFF. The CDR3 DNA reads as TGCAGCGTATCAATCCGGGGTGATGCTTTCTTT.

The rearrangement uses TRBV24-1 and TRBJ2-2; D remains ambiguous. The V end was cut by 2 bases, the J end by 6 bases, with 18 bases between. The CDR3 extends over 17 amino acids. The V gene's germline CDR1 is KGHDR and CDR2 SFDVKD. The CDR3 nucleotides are TGTGCCACCAGTGATTCCGGCGAGCGACTCCTCCCCGGGGAGCTGTTTTTT. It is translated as CATSDSGERLLPGELFF.

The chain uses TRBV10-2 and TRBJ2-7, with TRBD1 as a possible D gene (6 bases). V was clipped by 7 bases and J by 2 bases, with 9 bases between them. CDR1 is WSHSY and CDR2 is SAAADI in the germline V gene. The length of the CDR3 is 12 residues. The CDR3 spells CASKDSPYEQYF. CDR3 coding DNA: TGCGCCAGCAAGGACAGCCCCTACGAGCAGTACTTC.

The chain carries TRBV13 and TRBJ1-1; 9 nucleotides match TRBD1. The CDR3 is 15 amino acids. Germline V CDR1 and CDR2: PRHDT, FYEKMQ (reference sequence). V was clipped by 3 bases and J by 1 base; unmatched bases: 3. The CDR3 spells CASSFEDRGNTEAFF. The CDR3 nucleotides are TGTGCCAGCAGCTTTGAGGACAGGGGGAACACTGAAGCTTTCTTT.

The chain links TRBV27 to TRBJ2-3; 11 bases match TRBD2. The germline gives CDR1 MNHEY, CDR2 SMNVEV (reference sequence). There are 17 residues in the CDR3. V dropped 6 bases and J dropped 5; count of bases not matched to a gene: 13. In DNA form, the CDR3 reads TGTGCCAGCAGCCTATTAAAACTAGCGGGAGAGCAAGATACGCAGTATTTT. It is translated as CASSLLKLAGEQDTQYF.

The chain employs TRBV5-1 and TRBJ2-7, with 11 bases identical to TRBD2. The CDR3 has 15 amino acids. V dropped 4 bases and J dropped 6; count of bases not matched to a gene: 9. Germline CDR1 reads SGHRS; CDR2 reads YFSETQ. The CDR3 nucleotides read TGCGCCAGCAGCCAAACTAGCGGGAGTCTTGGCGAGCAGTACTTC. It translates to CASSQTSGSLGEQYF.

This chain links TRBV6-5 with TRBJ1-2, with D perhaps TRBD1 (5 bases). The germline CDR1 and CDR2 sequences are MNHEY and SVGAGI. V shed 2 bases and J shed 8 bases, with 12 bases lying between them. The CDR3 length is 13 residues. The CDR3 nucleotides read TGTGCCAGCAGTTACAAAAAGGGGCAGGGCTACACCTTC. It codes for CASSYKKGQGYTF.

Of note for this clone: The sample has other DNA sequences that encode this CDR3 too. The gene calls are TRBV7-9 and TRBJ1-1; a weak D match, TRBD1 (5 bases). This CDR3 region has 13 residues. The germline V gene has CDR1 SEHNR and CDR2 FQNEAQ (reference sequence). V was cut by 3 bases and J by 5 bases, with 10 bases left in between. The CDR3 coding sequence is TGTGCCAGCAGCTTGGCATCAGGGACTGAAGCTTTCTTT. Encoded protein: CASSLASGTEAFF.

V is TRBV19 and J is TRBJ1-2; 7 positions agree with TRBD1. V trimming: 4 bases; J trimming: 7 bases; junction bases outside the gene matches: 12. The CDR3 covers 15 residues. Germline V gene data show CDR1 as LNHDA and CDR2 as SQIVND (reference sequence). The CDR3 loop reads CASSTTWTGAGGYTF. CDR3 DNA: TGTGCCAGTAGTACCACATGGACAGGTGCCGGTGGCTACACCTTC.

This chain's CDR3 is CASRREPNNNEQFF. CDR3 coding DNA: TGTGCCAGCAGGCGGGAACCTAACAACAATGAGCAGTTCTTC. The chain uses TRBV11-3 and TRBJ2-1; D perhaps matches TRBD2 (6 bases). CDR1 SGHNT and CDR2 YENEEA come from the germline V gene. V was pared by 6 bases and J by 5 bases, with 14 bases between. There are 14 residues in the CDR3.

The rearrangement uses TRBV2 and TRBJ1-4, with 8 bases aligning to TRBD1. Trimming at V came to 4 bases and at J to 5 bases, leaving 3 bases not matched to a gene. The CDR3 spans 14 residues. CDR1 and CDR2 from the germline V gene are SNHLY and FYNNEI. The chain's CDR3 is CASSVRQGNEKLFF. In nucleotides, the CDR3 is TGTGCCAGCAGTGTGAGACAGGGGAATGAAAAACTGTTTTTT.

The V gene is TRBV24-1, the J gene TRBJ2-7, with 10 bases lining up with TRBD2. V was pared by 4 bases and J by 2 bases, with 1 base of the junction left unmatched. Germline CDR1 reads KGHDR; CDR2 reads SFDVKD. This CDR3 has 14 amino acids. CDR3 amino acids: CATSDGTSAYEQYF. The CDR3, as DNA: TGTGCCACCAGTGACGGGACTAGCGCCTACGAGCAGTACTTC.

The CDR3 sequence: CASSFAGVGYNEQFF. DNA for the CDR3: TGTGCCAGCAGCTTTGCGGGAGTCGGTTACAATGAGCAGTTCTTC. The V and J genes are TRBV5-4 and TRBJ2-1, with 7 bases fitting TRBD2. In germline, CDR1 is SGHNT, CDR2 YYREEE (reference sequence). There are 15 residues in the CDR3. Unmatched junction bases numbered 6, after V lost 2 bases and J lost 4 bases.

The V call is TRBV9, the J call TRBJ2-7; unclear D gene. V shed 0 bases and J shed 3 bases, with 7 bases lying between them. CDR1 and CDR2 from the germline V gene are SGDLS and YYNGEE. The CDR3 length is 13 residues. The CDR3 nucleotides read TGTGCCAGCAGCGTAGACCCAGGCTACGAGCAGTACTTC. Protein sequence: CASSVDPGYEQYF.

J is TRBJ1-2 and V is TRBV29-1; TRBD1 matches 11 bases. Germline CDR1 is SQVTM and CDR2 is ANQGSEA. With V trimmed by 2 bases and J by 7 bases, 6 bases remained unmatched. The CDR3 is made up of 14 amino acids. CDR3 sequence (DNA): TGCAGCGTTGAATTCCCGGGACAGGGGGGTGGCTACACCTTC. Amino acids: CSVEFPGQGGGYTF.

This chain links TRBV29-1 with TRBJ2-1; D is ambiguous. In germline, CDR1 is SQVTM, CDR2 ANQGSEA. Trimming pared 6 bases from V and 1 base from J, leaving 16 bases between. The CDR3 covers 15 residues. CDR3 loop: CSVAVAAVSYNEQFF. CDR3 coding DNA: TGCAGCGTGGCCGTCGCGGCGGTTTCCTACAATGAGCAGTTCTTC.

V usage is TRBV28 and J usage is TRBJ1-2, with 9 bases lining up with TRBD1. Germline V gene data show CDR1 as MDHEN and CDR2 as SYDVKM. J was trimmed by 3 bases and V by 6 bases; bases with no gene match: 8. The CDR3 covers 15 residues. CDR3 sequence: CASRGSGTGYYGYTF. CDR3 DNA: TGTGCCAGCAGGGGATCCGGGACAGGGTACTATGGCTACACCTTC.

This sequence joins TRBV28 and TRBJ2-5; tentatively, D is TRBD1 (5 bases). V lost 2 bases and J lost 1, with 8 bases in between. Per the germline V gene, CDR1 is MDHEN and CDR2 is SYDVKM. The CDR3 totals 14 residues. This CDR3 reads CASSLGRAQETQYF. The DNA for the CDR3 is TGTGCCAGCAGTTTAGGCAGGGCCCAAGAGACCCAGTACTTC.

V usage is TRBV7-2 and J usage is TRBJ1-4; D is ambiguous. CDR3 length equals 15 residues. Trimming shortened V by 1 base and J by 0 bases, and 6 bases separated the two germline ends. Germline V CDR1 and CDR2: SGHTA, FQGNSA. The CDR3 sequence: CASSLVVATNEKLFF. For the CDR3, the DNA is TGTGCCAGCAGCTTAGTAGTTGCAACTAATGAAAAACTGTTTTTT.

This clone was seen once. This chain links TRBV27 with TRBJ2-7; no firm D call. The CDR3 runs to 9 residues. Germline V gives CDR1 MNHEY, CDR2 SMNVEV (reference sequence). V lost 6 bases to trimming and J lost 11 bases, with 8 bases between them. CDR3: CASRTSEYF. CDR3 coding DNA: TGTGCCAGCAGGACCAGCGAGTACTTC.

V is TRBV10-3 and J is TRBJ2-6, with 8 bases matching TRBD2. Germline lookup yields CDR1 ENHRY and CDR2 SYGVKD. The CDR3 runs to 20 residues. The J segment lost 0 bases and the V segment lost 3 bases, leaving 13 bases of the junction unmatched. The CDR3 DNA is TGTGCCATCAGTGAAAGACTAGCGAAAAAAAGAGGCTCTGGGGCCAACGTCCTGACTTTC. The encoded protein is CAISERLAKKRGSGANVLTF.

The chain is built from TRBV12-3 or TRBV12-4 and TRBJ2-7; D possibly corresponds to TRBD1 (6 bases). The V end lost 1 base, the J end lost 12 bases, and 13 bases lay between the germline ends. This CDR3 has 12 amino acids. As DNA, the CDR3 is TGTGCCAGCAGTTTAGGATCGACAGGCAGGTACTTC. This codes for CASSLGSTGRYF.

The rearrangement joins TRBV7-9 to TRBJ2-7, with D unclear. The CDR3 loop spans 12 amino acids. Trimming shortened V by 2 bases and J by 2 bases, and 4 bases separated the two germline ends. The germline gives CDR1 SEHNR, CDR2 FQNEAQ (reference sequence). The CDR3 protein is CASSLFTYEQYF. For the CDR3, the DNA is TGTGCCAGCAGCTTATTCACCTACGAGCAGTACTTC.